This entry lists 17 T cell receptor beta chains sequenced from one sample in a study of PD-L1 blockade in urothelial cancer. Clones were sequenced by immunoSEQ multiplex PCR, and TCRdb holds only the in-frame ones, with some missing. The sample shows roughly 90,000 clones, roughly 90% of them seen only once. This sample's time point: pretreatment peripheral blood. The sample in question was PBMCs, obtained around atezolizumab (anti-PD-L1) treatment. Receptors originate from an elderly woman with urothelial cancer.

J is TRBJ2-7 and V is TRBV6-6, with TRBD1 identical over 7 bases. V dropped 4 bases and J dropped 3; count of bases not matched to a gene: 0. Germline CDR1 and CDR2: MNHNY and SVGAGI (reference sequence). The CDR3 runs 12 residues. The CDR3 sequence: CASSWDSYEQYF. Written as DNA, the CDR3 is TGTGCCAGCAGTTGGGACAGCTACGAGCAGTACTTC.

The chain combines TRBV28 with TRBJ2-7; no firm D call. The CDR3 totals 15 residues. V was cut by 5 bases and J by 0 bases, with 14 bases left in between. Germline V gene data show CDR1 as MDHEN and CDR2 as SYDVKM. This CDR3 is CASSTQAYSSYEQYF. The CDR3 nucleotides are TGTGCCAGCAGTACCCAGGCCTATAGCTCCTACGAGCAGTACTTC.

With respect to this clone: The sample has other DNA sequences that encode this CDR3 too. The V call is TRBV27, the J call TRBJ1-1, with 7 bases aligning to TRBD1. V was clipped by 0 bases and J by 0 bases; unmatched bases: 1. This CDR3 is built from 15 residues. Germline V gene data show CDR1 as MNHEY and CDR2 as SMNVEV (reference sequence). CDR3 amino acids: CASSLSGTVNTEAFF. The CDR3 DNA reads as TGTGCCAGCAGTTTATCCGGGACAGTGAACACTGAAGCTTTCTTT.

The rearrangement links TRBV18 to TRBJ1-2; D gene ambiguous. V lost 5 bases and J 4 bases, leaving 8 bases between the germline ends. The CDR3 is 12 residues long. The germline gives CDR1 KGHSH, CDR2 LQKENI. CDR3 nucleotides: TGTGCCAGCTCAAGGGAGGGCTATGGCTACACCTTC. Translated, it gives CASSREGYGYTF. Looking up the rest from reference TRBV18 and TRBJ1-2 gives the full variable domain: NAGVMQNPRHLVRRRGQEARLRCSPMKGHSHVYWYRQLPEEGLKFMVYLQKENIIDESGMPKERFSAEFPKEGPSILRIQQVVRGDSAAYFCASSREGYGYTFGSGTRLTVV.

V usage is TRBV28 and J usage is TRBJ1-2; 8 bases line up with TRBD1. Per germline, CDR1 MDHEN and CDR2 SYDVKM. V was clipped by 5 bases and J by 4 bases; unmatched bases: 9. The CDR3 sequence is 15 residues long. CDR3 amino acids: CASSVPTGAPYGYTF. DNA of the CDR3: TGTGCCAGCAGTGTTCCGACAGGGGCCCCCTATGGCTACACCTTC.

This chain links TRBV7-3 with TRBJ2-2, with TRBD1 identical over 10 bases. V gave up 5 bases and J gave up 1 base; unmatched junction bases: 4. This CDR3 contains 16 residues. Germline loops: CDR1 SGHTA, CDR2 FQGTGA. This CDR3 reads CASSNRDRGNTGELFF. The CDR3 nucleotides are TGTGCCAGCAGCAACCGGGACAGGGGGAACACCGGGGAGCTGTTTTTT.

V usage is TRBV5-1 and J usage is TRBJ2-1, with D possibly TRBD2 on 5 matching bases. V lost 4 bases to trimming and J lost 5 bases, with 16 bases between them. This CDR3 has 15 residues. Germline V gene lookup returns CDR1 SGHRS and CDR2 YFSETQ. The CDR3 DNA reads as TGCGCCAGCAGCGAAGGGCCTAGGGAGAACAATGAGCAGTTCTTC. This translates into CASSEGPRENNEQFF.

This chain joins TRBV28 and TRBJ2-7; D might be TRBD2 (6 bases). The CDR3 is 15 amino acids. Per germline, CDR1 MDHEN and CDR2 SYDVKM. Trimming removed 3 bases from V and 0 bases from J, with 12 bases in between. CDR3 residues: CASSLGGLSSYEQYF. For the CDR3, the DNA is TGTGCCAGCAGTTTGGGAGGCCTGAGCTCCTACGAGCAGTACTTC.

The CDR3: CASSKPRGGEGYTF. Here the CDR3 DNA reads TGTGCCAGCAGCAAGCCTAGGGGGGGGGAAGGCTACACCTTC. V and J are TRBV5-4 and TRBJ1-2; a possible D gene is TRBD1 (6 bases). Looked up from germline, CDR1 is SGHNT and CDR2 is YYREEE (reference sequence). V gave up 4 bases and J gave up 8 bases, with 18 bases separating them. CDR3 size: 14 residues.

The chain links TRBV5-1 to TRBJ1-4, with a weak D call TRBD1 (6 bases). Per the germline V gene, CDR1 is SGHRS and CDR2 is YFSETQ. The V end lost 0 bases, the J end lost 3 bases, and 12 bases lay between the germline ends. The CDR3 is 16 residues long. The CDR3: CASSLGPQGSNEKLFF. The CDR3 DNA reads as TGCGCCAGCAGCTTGGGGCCACAGGGATCTAATGAAAAACTGTTTTTT.

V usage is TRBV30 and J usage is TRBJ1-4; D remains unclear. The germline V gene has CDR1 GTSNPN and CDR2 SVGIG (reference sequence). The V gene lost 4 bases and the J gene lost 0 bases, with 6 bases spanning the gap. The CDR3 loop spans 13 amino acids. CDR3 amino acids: CAWIPATNEKLFF. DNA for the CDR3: TGTGCCTGGATACCAGCAACTAATGAAAAACTGTTTTTT.

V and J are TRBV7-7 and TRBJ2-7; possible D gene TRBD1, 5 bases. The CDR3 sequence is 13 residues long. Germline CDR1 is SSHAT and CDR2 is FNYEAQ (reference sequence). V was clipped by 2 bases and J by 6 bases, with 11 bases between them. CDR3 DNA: TGTGCCAGCAGCTTATTCAGGGAAGGCGAGCAGTACTTC. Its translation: CASSLFREGEQYF.

The CDR3: CASRAGYSSTGELFF. For the CDR3, the DNA is TGTGCCAGCAGGGCCGGGTATTCTAGTACCGGGGAGCTGTTTTTT. The chain combines TRBV2 with TRBJ2-2, with D unresolved. The V end was cut by 6 bases, the J end by 5 bases, with 16 bases between. Germline V CDR1 and CDR2: SNHLY, FYNNEI. The CDR3 sequence is 15 residues long.

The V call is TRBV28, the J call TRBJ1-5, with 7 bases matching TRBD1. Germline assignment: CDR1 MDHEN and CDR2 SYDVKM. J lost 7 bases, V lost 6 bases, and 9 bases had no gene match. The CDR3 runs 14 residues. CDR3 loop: CASSTGEREQPQHF. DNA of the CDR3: TGTGCCAGCAGCACAGGGGAAAGGGAACAGCCCCAGCATTTT.

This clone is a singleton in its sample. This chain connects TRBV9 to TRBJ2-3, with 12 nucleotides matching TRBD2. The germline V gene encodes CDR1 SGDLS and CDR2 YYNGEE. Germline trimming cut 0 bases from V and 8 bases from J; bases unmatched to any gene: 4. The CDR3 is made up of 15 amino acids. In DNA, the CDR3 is TGTGCCAGCAGCGTAGAGACTAGCGGGAGAGGTACGCAGTATTTT. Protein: CASSVETSGRGTQYF.

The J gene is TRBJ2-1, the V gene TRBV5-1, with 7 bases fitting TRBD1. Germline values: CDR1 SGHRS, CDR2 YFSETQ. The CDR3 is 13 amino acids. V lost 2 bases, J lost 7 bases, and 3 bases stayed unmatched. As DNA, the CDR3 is TGCGCCAGCAGCTTACAACAGGGGAATGAGCAGTTCTTC. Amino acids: CASSLQQGNEQFF.

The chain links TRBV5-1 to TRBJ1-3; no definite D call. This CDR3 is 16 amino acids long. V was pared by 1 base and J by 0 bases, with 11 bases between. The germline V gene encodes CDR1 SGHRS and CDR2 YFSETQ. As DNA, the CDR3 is TGCGCCAGCAGCTTGATGGGGAGTCTCTCTGGAAACACCATATATTTT. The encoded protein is CASSLMGSLSGNTIYF.